The clone carrying this T cell receptor beta chain was picked up many times. The target antigen is unknown. The cDNA was produced through 5'RACE with 10-nucleotide random UMIs. The authors obtained over 160 million TCR-beta sequences from 15-18 subjects per sequencing run. Each CDR3 protein gets one entry after TCRdb re-called the 5' RACE reads with MiXCR. The data hold tens of thousands of distinct CDR3 sequences, with about an eighth observed a single time. This sample is part of a study of neurological immune-mediated disorders. General study results and limits: Private repertoires in all groups were suggested by the absence of shared CDR3 amino acid sequences among expanded clones across subjects.

The unsorted libraries originated from 2 million PBMCs that had been stored at -80 C. CDR1 and CDR2 from the germline V gene are SEHNR and FQNEAQ (reference sequence). The ends were cut back, 5 bases at V and 3 bases at J, with 11 bases in the middle. This CDR3 region has 14 residues. V gene TRBV7-9 combines with J gene TRBJ1-5; TRBD1 is a possible D gene (5 bases). The sequence was collected from a man in his fifties or sixties in good health. Sequenced: PBMCs. The CDR3 is CASSGDSLNQPQHF. The CDR3 bases are TGTGCCAGCAGCGGTGACAGCCTCAATCAGCCCCAGCATTTT.